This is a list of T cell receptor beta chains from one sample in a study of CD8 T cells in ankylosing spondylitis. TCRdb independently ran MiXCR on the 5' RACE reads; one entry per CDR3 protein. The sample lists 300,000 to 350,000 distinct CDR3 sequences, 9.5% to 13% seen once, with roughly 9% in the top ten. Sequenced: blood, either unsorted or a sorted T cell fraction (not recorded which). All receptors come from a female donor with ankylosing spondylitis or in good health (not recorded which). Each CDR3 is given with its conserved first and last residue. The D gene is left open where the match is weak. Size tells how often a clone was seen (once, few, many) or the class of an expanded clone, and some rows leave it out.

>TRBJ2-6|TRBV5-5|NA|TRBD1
CASSLTGFSGANVLTF
TGTGCCAGCAGTTTGACAGGGTTCTCTGGGGCCAACGTCCTGACTTTC
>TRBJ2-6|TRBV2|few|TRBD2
CASSIWTSGQNRWANVLTF
TGTGCCAGCAGCATTTGGACTAGCGGCCAAAACCGCTGGGCCAACGTCCTGACTTTC
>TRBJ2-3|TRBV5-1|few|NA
CASSWARAVGDTQYF
TGCGCCAGCAGCTGGGCCAGGGCGGTGGGAGATACGCAGTATTTT
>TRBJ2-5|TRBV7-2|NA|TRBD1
CASSRWRDRSQETQYF
TGTGCCAGCAGCCGGTGGCGGGACAGGAGTCAAGAGACCCAGTACTTC
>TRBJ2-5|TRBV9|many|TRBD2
CASSVTSGLQETQYF
TGTGCCAGCAGCGTAACTAGCGGATTACAAGAGACCCAGTACTTC
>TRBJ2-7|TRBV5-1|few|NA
CASSRWDSYEQYF
TGCGCCAGCAGCCGATGGGACTCCTACGAGCAGTACTTC
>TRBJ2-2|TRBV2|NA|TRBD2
CATGSGGLNTRELFF
TGTGCCACCGGTAGCGGGGGCCTTAACACCAGGGAGCTGTTTTTT
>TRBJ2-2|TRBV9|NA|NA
CASSLIARVGGELFF
TGTGCCAGCAGCCTCATCGCCAGGGTCGGTGGGGAGCTCTTTTTT
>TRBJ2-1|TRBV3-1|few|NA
CASSRTGVQFF
TGTGCCAGCAGCCGGACTGGCGTGCAGTTCTTC
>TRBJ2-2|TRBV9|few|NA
CASSPRARGTGELFF
TGTGCCAGCAGCCCCCGGGCACGGGGAACCGGGGAGCTGTTTTTT
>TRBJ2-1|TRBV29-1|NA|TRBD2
CSATSGTNEQFF
TGCAGCGCCACTAGCGGGACCAATGAGCAGTTCTTC
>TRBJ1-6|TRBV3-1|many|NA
CASSQLEDSPLHF
TGTGCCAGCAGCCAACTTGAAGATTCACCCCTCCACTTT
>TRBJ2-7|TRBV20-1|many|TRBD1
CSARDTGDRSYEQYF
TGCAGTGCTAGAGATACCGGGGACAGATCCTACGAGCAGTACTTC
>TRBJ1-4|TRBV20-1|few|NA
CSARRGFNEKLFF
TGCAGTGCCAGACGTGGGTTCAACGAAAAACTGTTTTTT
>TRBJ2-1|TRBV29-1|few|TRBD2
CSVAFGQRGYNEQFF
TGCAGCGTTGCGTTCGGACAGCGGGGGTACAATGAGCAGTTCTTC
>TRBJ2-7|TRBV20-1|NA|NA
CSAPGPVFNYEQYF
TGCAGTGCCCCAGGTCCAGTCTTTAACTACGAGCAGTACTTC